One sample yielded the 2 T cell receptor beta chains listed below, sequenced in a study of shared clonotypes between healthy human individuals. Method: immunoSEQ multiplex PCR; TCRdb's copy keeps in-frame clones and lacks some. The table has 1.6 million or so clones, approximately 98.5% seen once. The specimen was naive CD4+ T cells sorted from blood. The subset: CD45RA+ positively selected. The receptors were sampled from a man under 40 in good health.

The gene calls are TRBV5-1 and TRBJ2-5; 15 nucleotides match TRBD2. Per the germline V gene, CDR1 is SGHRS and CDR2 is YFSETQ. The CDR3 covers 19 residues. With 0 bases clipped from V and 0 bases from J, the junction kept 6 bases outside the gene matches. The CDR3 is CASSLVPGLAGGYQETQYF. DNA of the CDR3: TGCGCCAGCAGCTTGGTCCCGGGACTAGCGGGAGGATACCAAGAGACCCAGTACTTC.

The rearrangement links TRBV5-1 to TRBJ1-1, with 9 positions matching TRBD1. Germline CDR1 is SGHRS and CDR2 is YFSETQ. The V segment lost 4 bases and the J segment 4 bases; nucleotides outside the gene matches: 5. The CDR3 is made up of 14 amino acids. The CDR3 region is CASSAGQGGTEAFF. In nucleotides, the CDR3 is TGCGCCAGCAGCGCGGGACAGGGAGGCACTGAAGCTTTCTTT.